The 9 T cell receptor beta chains in this list originate from one sample, sequenced in a study of T cells in Graves' hyperthyroidism and ophthalmopathy. RNA transcripts provided the source from which TCR beta CDR3 regions were amplified. The HTBI primer set served for first-round RT-PCR of the TCR CDR3. Each CDR3 protein is one row after TCRdb ran MiXCR on the multiplex PCR reads. The repertoire has more than 150,000 distinct CDR3 sequences, more than 15% of them found once; the top ten carry roughly 30%. The sequenced material came from blood. The receptors stem from a woman aged 50 to 60 with Graves' hyperthyroidism.

This clonotype was counted only a few times. The chain is built from TRBV27 and TRBJ2-2; 7 nucleotides align to TRBD2. The V and J ends lost 7 bases and 5 bases, in that order; junction bases with no gene match: 7. CDR3 size: 14 residues. Per germline, CDR1 MNHEY and CDR2 SMNVEV (reference sequence). DNA of the CDR3: TGTGCCAGCACCCCATTCGGGGGGACCGGGGAGCTGTTTTTT. It is translated as CASTPFGGTGELFF.

This clonotype was found many times. The chain employs TRBV7-2 and TRBJ1-2, with a weak D call TRBD1 (5 bases). Germline loops: CDR1 SGHTA, CDR2 FQGNSA. This CDR3 has 12 amino acids. V was pared by 2 bases and J by 8 bases, with 9 bases between. The CDR3 DNA follows: TGTGCCAGCAGCTTAAACAGGCTGGGCTACACCTTC. Translation: CASSLNRLGYTF. Combining the CDR3 with reference TRBV7-2 and TRBJ1-2 gives the whole variable domain GAGVSQSPSNKVTEKGKDVELRCDPISGHTALYWYRQSLGQGLEFLIYFQGNSAPDKSGLPSDRFSAERTGGSVSTLTIQRTQQEDSAVYLCASSLNRLGYTFGSGTRLTVV.

This clonotype was seen ten or more times. CDR3: CASSLSGTSVTDTQYF. The DNA for the CDR3 is TGTGCCAGCAGCCTATCCGGGACTAGCGTTACAGATACGCAGTATTTT. The rearrangement joins TRBV3-1 to TRBJ2-3; TRBD2 aligns across 10 bases. V was clipped by 4 bases and J by 3 bases; unmatched bases: 7. The CDR3 is 16 residues long. Germline assignment: CDR1 LGHDT and CDR2 YNNKEL (reference sequence).

This clonotype was picked up a small number of times. The chain links TRBV12-3 or TRBV12-4 to TRBJ1-6, with 8 bases aligning to TRBD1. The CDR3 is 14 residues long. V was pared by 7 bases and J by 9 bases, with 8 bases of the junction left unmatched. The CDR3 protein is CASTEGQAGSPLHF. CDR3 DNA: TGTGCCAGCACCGAGGGACAGGCGGGTTCACCCCTCCACTTT.

In this sample, this clonotype turned up many times. The chain couples TRBV2 to TRBJ1-5; D not certain. The V gene lost 2 bases and the J gene lost 4 bases, with 12 bases spanning the gap. The V gene's germline CDR1 is SNHLY and CDR2 FYNNEI. The CDR3 is made up of 15 amino acids. As DNA, the CDR3 is TGTGCCAGCAGTGAATGGGCGGCCACAAATCAGCCCCAGCATTTT. Encoded protein: CASSEWAATNQPQHF.

This clonotype was found many times. J is TRBJ2-2 and V is TRBV28; no clear D. Germline CDR1 and CDR2: MDHEN and SYDVKM. The CDR3 extends over 12 amino acids. Between the trimmed V and J ends, which lost 2 bases and 4 bases, there was a span of 2 bases. The CDR3: CASSLVTGELFF. CDR3 sequence (DNA): TGTGCCAGCAGTTTAGTCACCGGGGAGCTGTTTTTT. Combining the CDR3 with reference TRBV28 and TRBJ2-2 gives the whole variable domain DVKVTQSSRYLVKRTGEKVFLECVQDMDHENMFWYRQDPGLGLRLIYFSYDVKMKEKGDIPEGYSVSREKKERFSLILESASTNQTSMYLCASSLVTGELFFGEGSRLTVL.

This clonotype was picked up many times. V usage is TRBV7-9 and J usage is TRBJ2-3; maybe TRBD2 (5 bases). Germline V gene sequence: CDR1 SEHNR, CDR2 FQNEAQ (reference sequence). There are 14 residues in the CDR3. V gave up 4 bases and J gave up 2 bases, with 10 bases separating them. The DNA for the CDR3 is TGTGCCAGCAGCTCAGGACTTTCCACAGATACGCAGTATTTT. Its translation: CASSSGLSTDTQYF.

This clonotype was seen ten or more times. The chain is built from TRBV20-1 and TRBJ2-5, with 8 bases fitting TRBD1. V trimming: 6 bases; J trimming: 5 bases; junction bases outside the gene matches: 8. This CDR3 is 13 amino acids long. Per germline, CDR1 DFQATT and CDR2 SNEGSKA (reference sequence). The DNA for the CDR3 is TGCAGTGCCCCCGACAGGGGTTTGGAGACCCAGTACTTC. This gives the protein CSAPDRGLETQYF.

This clonotype was seen ten or more times. This chain connects TRBV9 to TRBJ1-2; possibly TRBD1 for D (6 bases). With 0 bases removed from V and 3 bases from J, the gap between germline ends came to 6 bases. The length of the CDR3 is 13 residues. Germline V gene lookup returns CDR1 SGDLS and CDR2 YYNGEE. The CDR3 DNA sequence: TGTGCCAGCAGCGTAGACAGGGACTATGGCTACACCTTC. This translates into CASSVDRDYGYTF.